This T cell receptor (beta chain) is drawn from a study of T cell responses to AZD1222 COVID-19 vaccine. The protocol was immunoSEQ multiplex PCR, while the TCRdb copy is restricted to in-frame clones and leaves out a portion. Altogether tens of thousands of clones are present, about 91% being singletons, with the ten largest covering roughly a tenth. The CDR3 spans 14 residues. Germline-derived CDR1 and CDR2 are SQVTM and ANQGSEA. Trimming shortened V by 4 bases and J by 0 bases, and 11 bases separated the two germline ends. Investigators merged groups given second doses at roughly 4 or roughly 12 weeks.

The V gene is TRBV29-1, the J gene TRBJ2-3, with D possibly TRBD1 on 6 matching bases. This receptor was obtained from an adult who received the AZD1222 COVID-19 vaccine. The sample was peripheral blood, taken 28 days after the second AZD1222 dose. The CDR3 loop is CSVGDNLSTDTQYF. Written as DNA, the CDR3 is TGCAGCGTTGGGGACAACCTTAGCACAGATACGCAGTATTTT.